This TCR beta chain was observed in a study of regulatory T cells in long-lasting Graves disease (dated by TCRdb to the early 2020s). Describing the broader study: In the newly diagnosed Graves' disease group, patients had been taking antithyroid drugs for less than 3 months. A total of about 33 samples were covered by TCR sequencing, comprising about 13 persistent and roughly 20 newly diagnosed Graves' disease patients. The study was registered as a clinical trial and conducted in China. Peripheral blood TCR sequencing and RNA sequencing compared persistent Graves' disease patients with newly diagnosed Graves' disease patients.

Libraries were prepared through multiplex PCR. TCRdb lists the instrument as Illumina HiSeq 4000. iRepertoire HTBI primers and Arm-PCR amplification of CDR3 regions were used to construct TCR beta libraries. Gel purification was performed on PCR products prior to sequencing. In the original analysis: Gene usage analysis of CDR3 amino acid clonotypes used the approximately 56 TRBV and fewer than 15 TRBJ segments found across samples. Filtered high-quality paired reads were merged into contigs using COPE and FqMerger. BLAST was used to align contigs to the IMGT TRBV, TRBD and TRBJ reference genes, and CDR3 was defined following IMGT. Any clonotype with a frequency above 0.1% was counted as a highly expanded clone. Shannon entropy was used to measure repertoire diversity, and the Gini coefficient was used to measure V-J evenness. A clonotype found in more than one individual was treated as public. Clones were called with MiXCR by TCRdb after fastp trimmed the public reads at Q25, and only in-frame beta chains were retained. Entries that share a CDR3 protein sequence are merged under the most common genes and DNA. The V and J calls and clone size come from TCRdb's table, not from the authors' own analysis. In all, the sample holds hundreds of thousands of distinct CDR3 sequences, and 15% to 20% of those were seen once. The biggest ten clones account for roughly 25% of the sample.

This clonotype was recorded many times. Its specific antigen is unknown. One base away there is no much larger clone; base qualities are not given. The sample's time point label is to be understood as: newly diagnosed GD, antithyroid drugs for less than 3 months. For both TCR sequencing and RNA sequencing, RNA was extracted from PBMCs using TRIzol. The diagnosis of Graves' disease followed American Thyroid Association guidelines. Recruitment of patients was carried out at an endocrinology department in Xi'an, China. Each patient gave about 9.1 milliliters of peripheral blood, collected in an EDTA anticoagulant tube. PBMCs were isolated by Ficoll Paque Plus density gradient separation without further T cell sorting. An Agilent 2100 Bioanalyzer and agarose gel were used to check RNA quality, while a NanoDrop 2000 measured RNA concentration. The CDR3 spans 16 residues, from the cysteine through the phenylalanine. Of all the DNA, just the CDR3 is kept, 48 bases in frame from base 1. From the germline V gene (reference sequence), CDR1 is SEHNR and CDR2 is FQNEAQ. Ends trimmed: V by 1 base, J by 5 bases; bases unmatched to a gene: 5.

Study-wide findings and limitations: Persistent patients shared more public clonotypes among themselves (2,741) than newly diagnosed patients did (more than 850). Persistent disease showed preferential use of TRBV28, TRBJ1-2 and TRBJ2-5, whereas newly diagnosed disease favored TRBV20-1 and TRBJ2-1. The study examined only peripheral blood because the primary lesion, thyroid tissue, could not be accessed. The small sample size was acknowledged by the authors as a limitation that may reduce accuracy. Lower TCR Shannon entropy and fewer highly expanded clones were observed in persistent Graves' disease patients than in newly diagnosed patients, which suggested clonal expansion. Sequencing and analysis were limited to the TCR beta chain.

This sample was also put to use in a study of T cells in Graves' hyperthyroidism and ophthalmopathy. The second study, in turn, reports: Stable Graves' hyperthyroidism was defined as the absence of progression to ophthalmopathy over 18 months of follow-up. Hyperthyroidism patients were aged 18 to 65 years and newly diagnosed, with disease duration of less than 2 months. Patients with uncontrolled infections, other autoimmune diseases, pregnancy or lactation were excluded. Diagnoses relied on clinical symptoms, serum thyroxine and TRAb, thyroid ultrasound and orbital computed tomography. The first round of RT-PCR for the TCR CDR3 was performed with the HTBI primer set and the Qiagen OneStep RT-PCR kit. Most expanded thyroid clonotypes (frequency above 0.001) were also found in blood, which suggests that blood repertoires may mirror thyroid immune responses. In cross-validation, a model built on a 13 V-J signature told ophthalmopathy apart from stable hyperthyroidism with 85% to 90% sensitivity and approximately 81% specificity, and in testing the same model reached 80%/75%. In validation, the model predicted progression to ophthalmopathy a median of about 6.5 months before onset, with roughly 68% sensitivity and more than 72% specificity. A discovery cohort of roughly 100 patients, approximately 45 with Graves' ophthalmopathy and approximately 57 with stable Graves' hyperthyroidism, was used to find distinguishing TCR V-J signatures. Prospective prediction of ophthalmopathy was tested in an independent validation cohort of 18 to 20 hyperthyroidism patients and 15 to 17 patients who later progressed to ophthalmopathy. The approximately 100 discovery patients were randomly split 7:3 into training and test sets. The study also compared thyroid tissue and blood T-cell repertoires from over 5 Graves' hyperthyroidism patients. Once sampling was done, hyperthyroidism patients were given methimazole at a starting dose of 30 mg daily, whereas ophthalmopathy patients were given high-dose intravenous methylprednisolone. The libraries were constructed in a second round of multiplex PCR and then size-selected and purified. Sequencing of the libraries was done on an Illumina HiSeq2000 using paired-end 100 bp reads. SOAPnuke was used to process the raw data, throwing out any read that contained adapters or uncalled bases, had a mean Phred below 15, or lacked an exact constant-primer or identifier match. COPE v1.2.5 was used to merge the high-quality paired reads, and each unique nucleotide sequence was defined as a clonotype. MiTCR v1.1 was used to align clonotypes to the IMGT TRBV, TRBD and TRBJ reference segments. The analysis was restricted to V-J combinations with a frequency above 0.0001, which together covered 99% to 99.2% of the repertoires. A TCS score was defined as the ratio between F50 (clonal expansion) and ExV (chaos), using BLOSUM62-based TCRdist between CDR3 peptides within each V-J. Welch's t-statistics and random forest reduced 450 to 600 V-J features to under 15, which were used in a naive Bayes classifier (R e1071). No statistical method was used to set the sample size in advance, and investigators knew the group allocation. According to the paper, TCR Vbeta CDR3 sequencing was carried out on over 130 peripheral blood samples, which came from fewer than 50 ophthalmopathy, some 73 hyperthyroidism and roughly 17 progressor patients.

The sequence was obtained from a woman aged 35-65 years with Graves disease. Donor details come from another sample of the same person, matched by shared clones. Recombination linked TRBV7-9 to TRBJ1-1, with 12 junctional bases fitting TRBD1. The sequences come from peripheral blood mononuclear cells (PBMCs), collected at new diagnosis, from a patient treated with antithyroid drugs. The DNA sequence is as follows: TGTGCCAGCAGCTTAGGGGGGACAGGGGGCAGGACTGAAGCTTTCTTT. Translated, it reads CASSLGGTGGRTEAFF.